This entry describes one T cell receptor (beta chain). This sample was included in a study of blood T cell repertoires in COVID-19. Study-wide context: Acute and convalescent COVID-19 specimens originated in the United States, Italy and Spain. From T cells, B-cell-depleted T cells, or PBMCs came the material, which was cDNA or gDNA.

The Seattle patients, enrolled during active infection, were followed longitudinally. The CDR3 spans 14 residues. Per the original data handling: Quantification of nucleated cells was approximated via reference gene primer amplification. Profiling relied on immunoSEQ multiplex PCR, and the TCRdb table lists in-frame clones only, not all of them. The V and J calls and clone size are taken from that table; D and trimming were inferred from the DNA. This table holds 150,000 or so clones, around 86% found once. The clonotype comes from a man aged 55 to 70 with COVID-19, enrolled during active disease. Specimen: peripheral blood. The chain joins TRBV21-1 to TRBJ1-1; TRBD1 is the table's D call and was not checked against the DNA. TRBV21-1 is termed a pseudogene. The CDR3 sequence: CASSLRDRPAEAFF. The CDR3 DNA reads as TGTGCCAGCAGCCTCCGGGACAGGCCGGCTGAAGCTTTCTTT.